Below are 21 T cell receptor beta chains sequenced from a single sample in a study of radiotherapy plus CTLA-4 blockade in lung cancer. The repertoire was sequenced with immunoSEQ multiplex PCR; TCRdb's copy has only in-frame clones and lacks some. Of over 85,000 clones in the sample, around 90% are singletons; the top ten hold 4.5% to 6%. The sample here was peripheral blood, taken from a patient treated with radiotherapy plus ipilimumab. These TCRs come from a human donor with non-small cell lung cancer that progressed on radiotherapy plus ipilimumab.

The rearrangement links TRBV5-4 to TRBJ2-2, with 8 bases identical to TRBD1. The CDR3 is made up of 16 amino acids. Unmatched junction bases numbered 4, after V lost 0 bases and J lost 3 bases. Per germline, CDR1 SGHNT and CDR2 YYREEE (reference sequence). CDR3 in amino acids: CASSLAGGGYTGELFF. The CDR3 bases are TGTGCCAGCAGCTTGGCAGGGGGCGGTTACACCGGGGAGCTGTTTTTT.

The chain couples TRBV9 to TRBJ1-4; unclear D gene. V gave up 0 bases and J gave up 3 bases, with 6 bases separating them. The CDR3 spans 14 residues. CDR1 is SGDLS, CDR2 YYNGEE, per germline. The CDR3 DNA follows: TGTGCCAGCAGCGTAGGCACGGCTAATGAAAAACTGTTTTTT. Its protein product is CASSVGTANEKLFF.

CDR3 nucleotide sequence: TGTGCCGGCCGGGACGGGGGTAGATACGAGCAGTACTTC. Protein sequence: CAGRDGGRYEQYF. The V call is TRBV2, the J call TRBJ2-7, with TRBD2 as a possible D gene (6 bases). Germline loops: CDR1 SNHLY, CDR2 FYNNEI. V was clipped by 11 bases and J by 4 bases, with 18 bases between them. CDR3 length equals 13 residues. Full variable domain (outside the CDR3, taken from reference TRBV2 and TRBJ2-7): EPEVTQTPSHQVTQMGQEVILRCVPISNHLYFYWYRQILGQKVEFLVSFYNNEISEKSEIFDDQFSVERPDGSNFTLKIRSTKLEDSAMYFCAGRDGGRYEQYFGPGTRLTVT.

With respect to this clone: At the DNA level, this CDR3 is encoded by other sequences in the same sample as well. The rearrangement links TRBV29-1 to TRBJ2-1, with D perhaps matching TRBD2 (6 bases). The germline CDR1 and CDR2 sequences are SQVTM and ANQGSEA. V was cut by 4 bases and J by 8 bases, with 12 bases left in between. The CDR3 is 12 residues long. The CDR3 region has the DNA TGCAGCGTTGTTCGGCGGGGCTATGAGCAGTTCTTC. Translation gives CSVVRRGYEQFF.

V and J are TRBV5-4 and TRBJ2-3; TRBD1 or TRBD2 may be the D gene (5 bases each). V lost 4 bases to trimming and J lost 2 bases, with 8 bases between them. In germline, CDR1 is SGHNT, CDR2 YYREEE (reference sequence). The CDR3 consists of 13 residues. As DNA, the CDR3 is TGTGCCAGCAGCCGGGACCCCACAGATACGCAGTATTTT. This encodes CASSRDPTDTQYF.

The chain recombines TRBV6-1 with TRBJ2-1; 9 nucleotides align to TRBD2. The V and J ends lost 6 bases and 12 bases, in that order; junction bases with no gene match: 9. This CDR3 has 13 residues. The germline CDR1 and CDR2 sequences are MNHNS and SASEGT. CDR3 bases: TGTGCCAGCAGACAGACTAGCGGTCCCCCGCAGTTCTTC. Amino acids: CASRQTSGPPQFF.

The chain has TRBV4-2 and TRBJ2-3; D unresolved. The CDR3 loop spans 13 amino acids. Trimming took off 4 bases at V and 2 bases at J, with 7 bases between the two ends. Germline lookup yields CDR1 LGHNA and CDR2 YNFKEQ. The CDR3 sequence is CASSPESTDTQYF. DNA for the CDR3: TGTGCCAGCAGCCCTGAGTCCACAGATACGCAGTATTTT.

This rearrangement joins TRBV6-6 to TRBJ2-1; D possibly corresponds to TRBD1 (5 bases). The CDR3 is 14 amino acids. Trimming removed 8 bases from V and 5 bases from J, with 16 bases in between. Germline lookup yields CDR1 MNHNY and CDR2 SVGAGI (reference sequence). The CDR3 region has the DNA TGTGCCAGCTGTGTCGGACATAGGAACAATGAGCAGTTCTTC. Translated: CASCVGHRNNEQFF.

This chain joins TRBV18 and TRBJ1-1, with D uncertain. Trimming took off 4 bases at V and 0 bases at J, with 15 bases between the two ends. Germline V gene sequence: CDR1 KGHSH, CDR2 LQKENI. The CDR3 has 16 amino acids. This chain's CDR3 is CASSQGQRLLNTEAFF. The CDR3 DNA follows: TGTGCCAGCTCACAGGGCCAACGACTCCTGAACACTGAAGCTTTCTTT.

This chain uses TRBV23-1 with TRBJ1-1, with D uncertain. TRBV23-1 is given ORF status, its function remaining uncertain. The V end was cut by 6 bases, the J end by 2 bases, with 16 bases between. The CDR3 covers 15 residues. Written as DNA, the CDR3 is TGCGCCAGCAGACCGGATAGGGTCCATAACACTGAAGCTTTCTTT. Protein: CASRPDRVHNTEAFF.

This clone was seen once. The V and J genes are TRBV11-3 and TRBJ2-1, with 13 bases lining up with TRBD2. Germline V gene data show CDR1 as SGHNT and CDR2 as YENEEA. The CDR3 consists of 15 residues. J was trimmed by 7 bases and V by 5 bases; bases with no gene match: 5. The CDR3 here is CASSRGTSGKNEQFF. CDR3 sequence (DNA): TGTGCCAGCAGCCGCGGGACTAGCGGGAAAAATGAGCAGTTCTTC.

The chain joins TRBV30 to TRBJ2-3; 7 bases fit TRBD2. The V segment lost 4 bases and the J segment 5 bases; nucleotides outside the gene matches: 12. Per germline, CDR1 GTSNPN and CDR2 SVGIG (reference sequence). The CDR3 length is 15 residues. The CDR3 region has the DNA TGTGCCTGGAACGATGCCGGGACTATGGGAGATACGCAGTATTTT. It yields the protein CAWNDAGTMGDTQYF.

This chain joins TRBV6-1 and TRBJ1-4, with D perhaps matching TRBD1 (5 bases). V lost 7 bases and J 8 bases, leaving 14 bases between the germline ends. Germline-derived CDR1 and CDR2 are MNHNS and SASEGT. This CDR3 spans 13 amino acids. Here the CDR3 DNA reads TGTGCCAGCACCAGCTTCGGGGGGGAAAAACTGTTTTTT. Protein: CASTSFGGEKLFF.

The genes are TRBV19 and TRBJ2-5; 11 positions match TRBD2. V lost 3 bases and J lost 3; bases outside the gene matches: 0. Germline assignment: CDR1 LNHDA and CDR2 SQIVND (reference sequence). The CDR3 runs to 14 residues. CDR3 sequence reads: CASSMTSGKETQYF. For the CDR3, the DNA is TGTGCCAGTAGTATGACTAGCGGGAAAGAGACCCAGTACTTC.

The rearrangement links TRBV2 to TRBJ2-7; the match to TRBD1 covers 8 bases. The J segment lost 2 bases and the V segment lost 10 bases, leaving 13 bases of the junction unmatched. Germline lookup yields CDR1 SNHLY and CDR2 FYNNEI. The CDR3 is 15 amino acids. The CDR3 nucleotides read TGTGCCATCCGCGAAGGGACAGGACCCACCTACGAGCAGTACTTC. It yields the protein CAIREGTGPTYEQYF.

This chain uses TRBV19 with TRBJ2-6; unclear D gene. The germline CDR1 and CDR2 sequences are LNHDA and SQIVND (reference sequence). Trimming took 3 bases from V and 0 from J, leaving 6 bases between them. The CDR3 is 15 amino acids. CDR3 residues: CASSMSVSGANVLTF. As DNA, the CDR3 is TGTGCCAGTAGTATGTCGGTCTCTGGGGCCAACGTCCTGACTTTC.

This rearrangement joins TRBV19 to TRBJ1-1; a possible D gene is TRBD1 (6 bases). Per the germline V gene, CDR1 is LNHDA and CDR2 is SQIVND (reference sequence). The CDR3 covers 14 residues. Trimming pared 3 bases from V and 4 bases from J, leaving 12 bases between. The CDR3, as DNA: TGTGCCAGTAGTATCGGCAGGGGTAGCACTGAAGCTTTCTTT. The encoded protein is CASSIGRGSTEAFF.

The chain employs TRBV5-6 and TRBJ2-7, with 10 bases fitting TRBD2. This CDR3 contains 14 residues. V lost 2 bases and J lost 3; bases outside the gene matches: 2. The germline gives CDR1 SGHDT, CDR2 YYEEEE. The CDR3 DNA reads as TGTGCCAGCAGCTTTAGCGGGAGGCTCTACGAGCAGTACTTC. Protein sequence: CASSFSGRLYEQYF.

The DNA for the CDR3 is TGTGCCAGCAGTGCTAGCGGGATGAGTGAGCAGTTCTTC. Its protein product is CASSASGMSEQFF. The J gene is TRBJ2-1, the V gene TRBV6-4, with 9 bases aligning to TRBD2. The CDR3 contains 13 residues. With V trimmed by 4 bases and J by 9 bases, 4 bases remained unmatched. CDR1 and CDR2 from the germline V gene are MRHNA and SNTAGT.

The chain uses TRBV28 and TRBJ2-1; a weak D match, TRBD2 (5 bases). V was shortened by 6 bases and J by 4 bases, with 16 bases between the two germline ends. This CDR3 contains 15 residues. Per germline, CDR1 MDHEN and CDR2 SYDVKM. The CDR3 here is CASRNYGVGYNEQFF. Written as DNA, the CDR3 is TGTGCCAGCAGGAACTACGGGGTAGGTTACAATGAGCAGTTCTTC.

This clone was picked up a small number of times. CDR3 DNA sequence: TGTGCCAGTAGTATTGGGATGGGAGACACTGAAGCTTTCTTT. It translates to CASSIGMGDTEAFF. This chain uses TRBV19 with TRBJ1-1; D ambiguous. Trimming pared 3 bases from V and 3 bases from J, leaving 11 bases between. Germline assignment: CDR1 LNHDA and CDR2 SQIVND (reference sequence). The CDR3 consists of 14 residues.